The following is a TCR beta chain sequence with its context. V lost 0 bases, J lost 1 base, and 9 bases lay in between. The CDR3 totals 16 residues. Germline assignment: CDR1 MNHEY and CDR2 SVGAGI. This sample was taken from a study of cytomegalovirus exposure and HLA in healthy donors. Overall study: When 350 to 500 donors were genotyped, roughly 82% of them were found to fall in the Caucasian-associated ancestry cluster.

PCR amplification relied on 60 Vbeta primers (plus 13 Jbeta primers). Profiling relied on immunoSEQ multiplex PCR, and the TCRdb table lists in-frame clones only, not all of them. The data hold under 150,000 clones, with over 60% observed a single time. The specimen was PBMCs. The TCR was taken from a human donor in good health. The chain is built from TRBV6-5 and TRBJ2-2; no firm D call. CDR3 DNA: TGTGCCAGCAGTTACTCTTCTGCGGTGAACACCGGGGAGCTGTTTTTT. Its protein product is CASSYSSAVNTGELFF.